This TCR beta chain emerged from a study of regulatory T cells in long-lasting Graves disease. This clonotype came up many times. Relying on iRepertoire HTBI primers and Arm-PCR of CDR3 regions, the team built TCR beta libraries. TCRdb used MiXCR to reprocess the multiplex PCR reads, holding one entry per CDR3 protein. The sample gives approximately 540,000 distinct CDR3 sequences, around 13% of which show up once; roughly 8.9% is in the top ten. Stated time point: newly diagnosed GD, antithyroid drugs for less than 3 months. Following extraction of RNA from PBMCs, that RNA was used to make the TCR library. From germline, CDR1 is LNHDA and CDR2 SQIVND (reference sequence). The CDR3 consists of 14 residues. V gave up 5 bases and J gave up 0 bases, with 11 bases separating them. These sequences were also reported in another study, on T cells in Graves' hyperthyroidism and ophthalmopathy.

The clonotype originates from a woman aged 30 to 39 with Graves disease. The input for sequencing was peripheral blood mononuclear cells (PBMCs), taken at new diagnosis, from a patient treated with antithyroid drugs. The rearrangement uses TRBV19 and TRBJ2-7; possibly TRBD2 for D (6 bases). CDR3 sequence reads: CASSVAGSSYEQYF. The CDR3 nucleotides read TGTGCCAGTAGTGTGGCCGGGAGCTCCTACGAGCAGTACTTC. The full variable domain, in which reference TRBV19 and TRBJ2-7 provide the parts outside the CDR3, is DGGITQSPKYLFRKEGQNVTLSCEQNLNHDAMYWYRQDPGQGLRLIYYSQIVNDFQKGDIAEGYSVSREKKESFPLTVTSAQKNPTAFYLCASSVAGSSYEQYFGPGTRLTVT.